The source of this T cell receptor (beta chain) is a study of T cells after yellow fever vaccination. The wider study: Any fraction with a low cell number was prepared using SMART-Seq v4 Ultra Low Input. Study-wide points: The secondary response was weaker, and its peak arrived faster, on day 5 versus 15. Contamination of FACS-sorted repertoires by abundant clonotypes from the bulk population could occur.

Trimming took off 5 bases at V and 7 bases at J, with 8 bases between the two ends. CDR3 length: 12 residues. Germline V gives CDR1 SGHVS, CDR2 FNYEAQ. This clonotype was found many times. Antigen specificity is unknown. TCRdb re-analysed the 5' RACE reads in MiXCR, keeping a single row per CDR3 protein. The sample includes hundreds of thousands of distinct CDR3 sequences, roughly 4% seen only once; the top ten take around 24%. This chain links TRBV7-6 with TRBJ2-2; no clear D. This TCR came from a man in his late teens or twenties who received the YFV17D yellow fever vaccine. This specimen consisted of PBMCs, obtained on the day of the yellow fever booster vaccination. CDR3 coding DNA: TGTGCCAGCAGCCCGCAGGTCGGGGAGCTGTTTTTT. Residues: CASSPQVGELFF.